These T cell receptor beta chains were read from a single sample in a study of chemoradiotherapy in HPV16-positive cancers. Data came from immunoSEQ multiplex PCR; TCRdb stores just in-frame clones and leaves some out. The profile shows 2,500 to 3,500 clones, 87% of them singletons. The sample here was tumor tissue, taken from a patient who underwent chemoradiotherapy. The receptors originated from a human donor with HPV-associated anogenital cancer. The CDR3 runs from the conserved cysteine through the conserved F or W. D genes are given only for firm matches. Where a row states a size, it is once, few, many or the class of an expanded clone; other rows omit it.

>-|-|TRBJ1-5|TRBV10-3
TGTGCCATCAGCAGCGGGACGCCGCGCAATCAGCCCCAGCATTTT
CAISSGTPRNQPQHF
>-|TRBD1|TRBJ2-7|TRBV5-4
TGTGCCAGCAGCATCTGGACAGGAACCTACGAGCAGTACTTC
CASSIWTGTYEQYF
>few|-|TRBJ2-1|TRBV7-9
TGTGCCAGCAGACCAGGGTCCTCCTACAATGAGCAGTTCTTC
CASRPGSSYNEQFF
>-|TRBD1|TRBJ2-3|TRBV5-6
TGTGCCAGCAGCTTGGGACAGGGGGTCGGAGATACGCAGTATTTT
CASSLGQGVGDTQYF
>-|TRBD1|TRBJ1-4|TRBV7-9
TGTGCCAGCAGCCCAAGAGGGGGCGAAAAACTGTTTTTT
CASSPRGGEKLFF
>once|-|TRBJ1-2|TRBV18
TGTGCCAGCTCACTTAAGGACAGTTTTAACTATGGCTACACCTTC
CASSLKDSFNYGYTF
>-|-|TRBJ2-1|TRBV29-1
TGCAGCGTTGAAGACGGGGGCGCGGGGCAGTTCTTC
CSVEDGGAGQFF
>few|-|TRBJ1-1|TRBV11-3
TGTGCCAGCAGCTTAGTAGCAGGTAGCACTGAAGCTTTCTTT
CASSLVAGSTEAFF
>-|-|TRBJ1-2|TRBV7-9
TGTGCCAGCAGCTTCGCCCTCACCATTAACTATGGCTACACCTTC
CASSFALTINYGYTF
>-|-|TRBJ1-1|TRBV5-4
TGTGCCAGCAGCGAGAGGGTGGGGGACACTGAAGCTTTCTTT
CASSERVGDTEAFF
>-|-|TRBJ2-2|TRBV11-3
TGTGCCAGCAGCCTTGGGGGTCCCGGGACCCCCGGGGAGCTGTTTTTT
CASSLGGPGTPGELFF
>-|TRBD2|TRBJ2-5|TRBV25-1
TGTGCCAGCAGTGCGATGACTAGCGTTGGGACCCAGTACTTC
CASSAMTSVGTQYF